Reported below is one T cell receptor (beta chain). Its antigen is unidentified. A 120-subject validation cohort, separate from the roughly 680-subject first cohort, supplied the donors. The sample originates from a study of cytomegalovirus exposure and HLA in healthy donors. V was trimmed by 8 bases and J by 2 bases, leaving 12 bases between them. The CDR3 extends over 13 amino acids. The table came from immunoSEQ multiplex PCR; TCRdb's copy has only in-frame clones and leaves some out. In the table there are under 300,000 clones, about 90% of which are singletons. Study-level results: Most TCR sequences showed up rarely, but some public TCRs showed up in many donors. Per published reports, the classifier diagnosed cytomegalovirus status with high specificity and sensitivity. Some TCR beta chains (over 150 of them) were listed as cytomegalovirus-associated.

The J gene is TRBJ1-1, the V gene TRBV23-1; perhaps TRBD1 as D (5 bases). TRBV23-1 is known as an ORF, though its function is uncertain. Sequencing was performed on PBMCs. This receptor was identified in a woman under 40 in good health and CMV-seropositive. CDR3 residues: CASPPGGNTEAFF. The CDR3 nucleotides read TGCGCCAGCCCTCCGGGGGGAAACACTGAAGCTTTCTTT.